This paragraph covers one T cell receptor (beta chain) sequence. Seattle's cohort entered during active infection and was followed longitudinally. The source of the sample is a study of blood T cell repertoires in COVID-19. Study-level information: The United States, Italy and Spain provided the acute and convalescent COVID-19 samples.

The CDR3 has 14 residues. Germline loops: CDR1 MNHEY, CDR2 SVGAGI. The V end was cut by 6 bases, the J end by 0 bases, with 8 bases between. Original methodology: Amplified reference gene primers provided the basis for estimating nucleated cell counts. Profiled with immunoSEQ multiplex PCR; TCRdb holds only in-frame clones, not every one. Clone size and the V and J calls come from that table; the DNA yielded D and trimming. The data show around 150,000 clones, approximately 84% seen once. This chain connects TRBV6-5 to TRBJ1-4, with a possible D match to TRBD1 (6 bases). The receptor was isolated from an older woman with COVID-19, enrolled during active disease. Sequenced: peripheral blood. CDR3 amino acids: CASSRGATNEKLFF. CDR3 sequence (DNA): TGTGCCAGCAGCAGGGGAGCAACTAATGAAAAACTGTTTTTT.